Listed here are 10 T cell receptor beta chains from one sample, sequenced in a study of shared clonotypes between healthy human individuals. Naive CD8 cells, CD45RO-negative and positively selected for CCR7, excluded terminally differentiated effector memory CD45RA+ cells. Produced via immunoSEQ multiplex PCR; TCRdb's table is partial and in-frame only. The table shows around 650,000 clones, with approximately 96% occurring only once. The sample consisted of naive CD8+ T cells sorted from blood. Receptor source: a woman aged 30 to 39 in good health.

The J gene is TRBJ2-1, the V gene TRBV5-1; tentatively, D is TRBD2 (6 bases). The V gene's germline CDR1 is SGHRS and CDR2 YFSETQ. V lost 0 bases and J lost 1, with 11 bases in between. The CDR3 is made up of 16 amino acids. For the CDR3, the DNA is TGCGCCAGCAGCTTGGCCGGAGGGATTTCCTACAATGAGCAGTTCTTC. As protein: CASSLAGGISYNEQFF. Full variable domain (missing parts from reference TRBV5-1 and TRBJ2-1): KAGVTQTPRYLIKTRGQQVTLSCSPISGHRSVSWYQQTPGQGLQFLFEYFSETQRNKGNFPGRFSGRQFSNSRSEMNVSTLELGDSALYLCASSLAGGISYNEQFFGPGTRLTVL.

DNA for the CDR3: TGTGCCAGCAGCTACCCAGGTTGGTCTGAAGCTTTCTTT. Its translation is CASSYPGWSEAFF. The chain couples TRBV7-9 to TRBJ1-1, with D unresolved. Germline V gene lookup returns CDR1 SEHNR and CDR2 FQNEAQ (reference sequence). This CDR3 has 13 residues. The V and J ends lost 4 bases and 6 bases respectively, with 12 bases between them.

V usage is TRBV6-6 and J usage is TRBJ2-1; 9 positions agree with TRBD2. V dropped 7 bases and J dropped 7; count of bases not matched to a gene: 11. The V gene's germline CDR1 is MNHNY and CDR2 SVGAGI (reference sequence). The CDR3 sequence is 15 residues long. This CDR3 is CASTVLAGDWNEQFF. The CDR3 nucleotides are TGTGCCAGCACCGTATTAGCGGGAGATTGGAATGAGCAGTTCTTC.

In this sample, this clone turned up once. The gene calls are TRBV6-6 and TRBJ2-1, with 10 bases that match TRBD2. The CDR3 length is 14 residues. V lost 6 bases to trimming and J lost 7 bases; unmatched junction nucleotides: 6. Germline values: CDR1 MNHNY, CDR2 SVGAGI (reference sequence). The CDR3 DNA is TGTGCCAGCAGCACGCTAGCGGGAGAAAATGAGCAGTTCTTC. Translation gives CASSTLAGENEQFF.

The V call is TRBV28, the J call TRBJ2-5; tentative D call: TRBD2 (5 bases). The CDR3 is made up of 14 amino acids. Per the germline V gene, CDR1 is MDHEN and CDR2 is SYDVKM. V shed 4 bases and J shed 10 bases, with 19 bases lying between them. DNA of the CDR3: TGTGCCAGCAGTTCATTATGGCCCACCGGGATCCAGTACTTC. Protein product: CASSSLWPTGIQYF.

The chain couples TRBV15 to TRBJ1-1; 7 bases align to TRBD1. Germline V gene data show CDR1 as LNHNV and CDR2 as YYDKDF (reference sequence). Germline trimming cut 3 bases from V and 4 bases from J; bases unmatched to any gene: 5. The CDR3 has 14 amino acids. CDR3 DNA sequence: TGTGCCACCAGCAGCTTAGACAGGGCCACTGAAGCTTTCTTT. Amino acids: CATSSLDRATEAFF. Looking up the rest from reference TRBV15 and TRBJ1-1 gives the full variable domain: DAMVIQNPRYQVTQFGKPVTLSCSQTLNHNVMYWYQQKSSQAPKLLFHYYDKDFNNEADTPDNFQSRRPNTSFCFLDIRSPGLGDTAMYLCATSSLDRATEAFFGQGTRLTVV.

The chain is built from TRBV28 and TRBJ1-4; the D is unclear. This CDR3 is built from 16 residues. Trimming pared 7 bases from V and 0 bases from J, leaving 15 bases between. Germline loops: CDR1 MDHEN, CDR2 SYDVKM. For the CDR3, the DNA is TGTGCCAGCATCGGAGGAGACACTGCAACTAATGAAAAACTGTTTTTT. Translation gives CASIGGDTATNEKLFF.

Comments on this clone: Sequence at one end of the junction differs from germline and may be a read error. This sequence joins TRBV6-1 and TRBJ2-3, with D maybe TRBD1 (5 bases). The germline gives CDR1 MNHNS, CDR2 SASEGT. The CDR3 totals 20 residues. This CDR3 is CASIEGVGRSSWGGPDTQYF. The CDR3 bases are TGTGCCAGCATTGAAGGGGTCGGTCGGTCTTCCTGGGGTGGGCCAGATACGCAGTATTTT.

The chain combines TRBV28 with TRBJ2-4; no reliable D call. Deletions cut 7 bases from V and 0 bases from J, with 13 bases between. This CDR3 has 15 amino acids. Germline CDR1 and CDR2: MDHEN and SYDVKM. The CDR3 protein is CASIPTSLAKNIQYF. The CDR3, as DNA: TGTGCCAGCATTCCGACCAGCCTAGCCAAAAACATTCAGTACTTC.

This chain connects TRBV10-2 to TRBJ2-7, with TRBD1 matching 7 bases. The CDR3 runs to 14 residues. Germline values: CDR1 WSHSY, CDR2 SAAADI. V lost 0 bases, J lost 5 bases, and 4 bases stayed unmatched. The DNA for the CDR3 is TGCGCCAGCAGTGAGTCGAACAGGGGCCACGAGCAGTACTTC. This codes for CASSESNRGHEQYF.